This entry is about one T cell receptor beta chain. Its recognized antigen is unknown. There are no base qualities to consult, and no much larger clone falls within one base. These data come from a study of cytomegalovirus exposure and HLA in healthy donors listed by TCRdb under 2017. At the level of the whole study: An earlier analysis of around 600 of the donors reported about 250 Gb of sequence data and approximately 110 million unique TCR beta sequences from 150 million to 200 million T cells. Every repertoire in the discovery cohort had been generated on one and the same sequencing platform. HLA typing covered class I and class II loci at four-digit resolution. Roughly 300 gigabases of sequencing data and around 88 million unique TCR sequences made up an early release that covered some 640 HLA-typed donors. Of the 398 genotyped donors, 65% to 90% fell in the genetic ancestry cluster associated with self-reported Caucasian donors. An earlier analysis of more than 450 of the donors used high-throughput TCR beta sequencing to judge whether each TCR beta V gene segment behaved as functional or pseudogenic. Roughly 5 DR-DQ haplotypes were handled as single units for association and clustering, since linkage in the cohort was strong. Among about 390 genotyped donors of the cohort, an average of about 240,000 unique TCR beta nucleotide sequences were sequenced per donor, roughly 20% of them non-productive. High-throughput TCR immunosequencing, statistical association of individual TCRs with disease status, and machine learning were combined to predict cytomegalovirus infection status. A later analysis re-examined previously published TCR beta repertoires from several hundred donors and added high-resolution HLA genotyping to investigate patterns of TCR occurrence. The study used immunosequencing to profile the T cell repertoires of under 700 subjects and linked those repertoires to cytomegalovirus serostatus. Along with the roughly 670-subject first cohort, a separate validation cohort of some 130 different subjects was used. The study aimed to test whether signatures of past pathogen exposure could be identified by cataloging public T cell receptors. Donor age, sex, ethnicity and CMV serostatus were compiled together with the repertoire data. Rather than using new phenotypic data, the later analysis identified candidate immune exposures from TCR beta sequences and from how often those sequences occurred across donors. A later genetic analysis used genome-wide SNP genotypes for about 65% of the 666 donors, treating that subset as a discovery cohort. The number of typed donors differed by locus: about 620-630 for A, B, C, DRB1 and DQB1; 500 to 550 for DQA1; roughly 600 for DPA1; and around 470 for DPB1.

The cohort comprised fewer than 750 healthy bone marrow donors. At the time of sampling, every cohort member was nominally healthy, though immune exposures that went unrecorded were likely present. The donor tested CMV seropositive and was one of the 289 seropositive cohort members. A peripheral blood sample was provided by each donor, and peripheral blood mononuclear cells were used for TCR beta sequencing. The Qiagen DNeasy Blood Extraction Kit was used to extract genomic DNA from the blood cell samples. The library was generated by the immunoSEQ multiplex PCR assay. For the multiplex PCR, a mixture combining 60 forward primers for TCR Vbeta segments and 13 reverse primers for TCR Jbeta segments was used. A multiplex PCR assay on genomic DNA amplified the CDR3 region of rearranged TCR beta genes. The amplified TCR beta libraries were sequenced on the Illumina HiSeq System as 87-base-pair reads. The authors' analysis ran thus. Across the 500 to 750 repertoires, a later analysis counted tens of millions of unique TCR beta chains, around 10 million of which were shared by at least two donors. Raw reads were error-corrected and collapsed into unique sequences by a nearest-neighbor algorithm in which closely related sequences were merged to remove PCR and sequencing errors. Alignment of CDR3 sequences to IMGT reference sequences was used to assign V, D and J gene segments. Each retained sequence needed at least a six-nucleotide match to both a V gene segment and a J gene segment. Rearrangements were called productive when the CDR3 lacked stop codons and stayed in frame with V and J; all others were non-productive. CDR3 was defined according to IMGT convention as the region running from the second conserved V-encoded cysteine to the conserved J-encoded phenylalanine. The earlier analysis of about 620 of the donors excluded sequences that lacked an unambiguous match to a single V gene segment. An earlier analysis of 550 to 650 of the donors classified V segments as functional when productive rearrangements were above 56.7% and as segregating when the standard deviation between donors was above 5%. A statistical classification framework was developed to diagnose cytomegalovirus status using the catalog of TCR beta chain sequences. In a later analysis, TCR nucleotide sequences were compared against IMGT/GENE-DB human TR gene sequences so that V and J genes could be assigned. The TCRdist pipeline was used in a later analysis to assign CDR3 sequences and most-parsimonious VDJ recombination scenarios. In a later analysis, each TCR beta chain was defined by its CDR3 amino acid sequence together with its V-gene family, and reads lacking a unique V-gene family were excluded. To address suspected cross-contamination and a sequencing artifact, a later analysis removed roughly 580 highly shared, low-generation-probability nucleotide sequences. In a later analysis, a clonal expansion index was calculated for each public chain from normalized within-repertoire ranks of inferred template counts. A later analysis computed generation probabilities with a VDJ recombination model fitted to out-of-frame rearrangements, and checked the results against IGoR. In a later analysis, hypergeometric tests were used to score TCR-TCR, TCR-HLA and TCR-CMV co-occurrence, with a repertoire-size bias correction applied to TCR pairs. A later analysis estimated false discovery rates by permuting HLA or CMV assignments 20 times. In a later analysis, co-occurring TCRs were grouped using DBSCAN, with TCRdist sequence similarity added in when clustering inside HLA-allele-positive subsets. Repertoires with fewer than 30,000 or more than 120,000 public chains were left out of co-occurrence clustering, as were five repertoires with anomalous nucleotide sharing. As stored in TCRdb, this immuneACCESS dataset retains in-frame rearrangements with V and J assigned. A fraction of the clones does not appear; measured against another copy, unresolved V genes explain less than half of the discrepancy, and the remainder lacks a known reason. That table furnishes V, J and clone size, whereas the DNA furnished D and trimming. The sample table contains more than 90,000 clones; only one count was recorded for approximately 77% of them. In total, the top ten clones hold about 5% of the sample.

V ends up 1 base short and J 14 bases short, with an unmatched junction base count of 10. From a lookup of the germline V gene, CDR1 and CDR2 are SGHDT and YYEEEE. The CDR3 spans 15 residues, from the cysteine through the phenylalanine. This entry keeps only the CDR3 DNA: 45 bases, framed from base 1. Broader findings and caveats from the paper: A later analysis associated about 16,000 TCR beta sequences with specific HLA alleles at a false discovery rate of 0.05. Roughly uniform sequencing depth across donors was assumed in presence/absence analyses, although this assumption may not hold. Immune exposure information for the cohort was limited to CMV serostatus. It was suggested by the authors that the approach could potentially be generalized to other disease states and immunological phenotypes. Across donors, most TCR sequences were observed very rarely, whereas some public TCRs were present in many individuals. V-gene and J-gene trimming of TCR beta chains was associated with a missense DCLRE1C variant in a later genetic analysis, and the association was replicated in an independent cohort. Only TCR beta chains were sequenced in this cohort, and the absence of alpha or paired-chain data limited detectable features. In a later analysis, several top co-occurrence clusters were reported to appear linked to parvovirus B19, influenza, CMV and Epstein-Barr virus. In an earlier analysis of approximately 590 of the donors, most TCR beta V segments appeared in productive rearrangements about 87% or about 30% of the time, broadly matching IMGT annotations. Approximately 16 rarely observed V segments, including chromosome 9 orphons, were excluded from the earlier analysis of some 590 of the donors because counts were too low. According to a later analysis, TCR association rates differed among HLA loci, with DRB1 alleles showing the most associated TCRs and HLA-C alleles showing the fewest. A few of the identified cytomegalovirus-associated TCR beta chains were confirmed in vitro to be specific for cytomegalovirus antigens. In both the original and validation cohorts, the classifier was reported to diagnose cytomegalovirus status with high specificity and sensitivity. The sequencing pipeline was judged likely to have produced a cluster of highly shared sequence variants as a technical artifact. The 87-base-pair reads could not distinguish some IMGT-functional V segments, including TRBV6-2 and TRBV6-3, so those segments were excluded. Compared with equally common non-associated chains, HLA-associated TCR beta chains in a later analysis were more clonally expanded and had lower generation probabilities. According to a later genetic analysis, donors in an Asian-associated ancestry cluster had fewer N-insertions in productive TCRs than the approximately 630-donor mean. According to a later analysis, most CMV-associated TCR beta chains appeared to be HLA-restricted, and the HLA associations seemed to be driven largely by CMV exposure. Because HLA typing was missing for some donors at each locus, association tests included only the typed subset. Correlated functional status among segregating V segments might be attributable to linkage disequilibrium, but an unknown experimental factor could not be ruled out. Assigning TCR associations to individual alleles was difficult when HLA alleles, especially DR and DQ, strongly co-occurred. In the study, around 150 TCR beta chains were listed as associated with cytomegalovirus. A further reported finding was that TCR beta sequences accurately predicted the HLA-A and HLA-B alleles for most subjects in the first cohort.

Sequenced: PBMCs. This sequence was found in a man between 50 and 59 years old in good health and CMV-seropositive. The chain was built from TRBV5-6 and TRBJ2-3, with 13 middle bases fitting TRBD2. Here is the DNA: TGTGCCAGCAGCTTGAGGCGACTAGCGGGGGGCGGGACGTATTTT. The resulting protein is CASSLRRLAGGGTYF.